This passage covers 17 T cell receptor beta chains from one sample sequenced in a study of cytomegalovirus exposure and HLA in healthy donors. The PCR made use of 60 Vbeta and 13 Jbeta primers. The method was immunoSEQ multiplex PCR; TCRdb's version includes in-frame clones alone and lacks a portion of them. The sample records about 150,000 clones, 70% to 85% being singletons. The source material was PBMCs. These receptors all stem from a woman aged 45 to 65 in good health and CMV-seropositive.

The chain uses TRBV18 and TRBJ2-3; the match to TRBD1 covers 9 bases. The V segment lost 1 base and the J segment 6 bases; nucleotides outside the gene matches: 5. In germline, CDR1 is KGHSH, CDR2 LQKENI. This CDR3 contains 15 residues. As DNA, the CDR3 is TGTGCCAGCTCACCACGAGGGACAGGGCAGGATACGCAGTATTTT. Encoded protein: CASSPRGTGQDTQYF.

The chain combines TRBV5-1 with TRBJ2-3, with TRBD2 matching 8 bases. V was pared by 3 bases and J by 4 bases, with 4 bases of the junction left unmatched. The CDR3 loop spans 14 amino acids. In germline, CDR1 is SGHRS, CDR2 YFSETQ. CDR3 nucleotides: TGCGCCAGCAGCTCGGGGGGGCCATCAGATACGCAGTATTTT. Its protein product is CASSSGGPSDTQYF. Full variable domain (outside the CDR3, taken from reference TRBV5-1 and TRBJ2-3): KAGVTQTPRYLIKTRGQQVTLSCSPISGHRSVSWYQQTPGQGLQFLFEYFSETQRNKGNFPGRFSGRQFSNSRSEMNVSTLELGDSALYLCASSSGGPSDTQYFGPGTRLTVL.

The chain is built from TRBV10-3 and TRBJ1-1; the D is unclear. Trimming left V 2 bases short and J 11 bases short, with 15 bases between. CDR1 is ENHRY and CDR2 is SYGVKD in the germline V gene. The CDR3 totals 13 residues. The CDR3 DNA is TGTGCCATCAGTGAGCGGGAATGGCCACCGGCTTTCTTT. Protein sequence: CAISEREWPPAFF.

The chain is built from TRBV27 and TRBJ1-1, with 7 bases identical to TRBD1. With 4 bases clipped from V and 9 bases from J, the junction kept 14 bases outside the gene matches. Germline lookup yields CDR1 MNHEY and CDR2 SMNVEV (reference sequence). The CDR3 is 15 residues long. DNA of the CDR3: TGTGCCAGCAGTTCCTATACAGGGGAAGGGCAACAAGCTTTCTTT. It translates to CASSSYTGEGQQAFF.

The CDR3 sequence is CAWSPGQVSGNTIYF. CDR3 nucleotides: TGTGCCTGGAGTCCCGGACAGGTCTCTGGAAACACCATATATTTT. The chain recombines TRBV30 with TRBJ1-3, with TRBD1 identical over 7 bases. Germline trimming cut 2 bases from V and 0 bases from J; bases unmatched to any gene: 4. Germline loops: CDR1 GTSNPN, CDR2 SVGIG (reference sequence). There are 15 residues in the CDR3.

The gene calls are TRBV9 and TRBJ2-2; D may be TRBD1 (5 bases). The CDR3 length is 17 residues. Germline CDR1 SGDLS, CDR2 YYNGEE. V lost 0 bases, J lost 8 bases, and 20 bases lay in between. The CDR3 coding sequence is TGTGCCAGCAGCGTAGAAGGGTTGGGGCCGGGTAAGGGGGAGCTGTTTTTT. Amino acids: CASSVEGLGPGKGELFF. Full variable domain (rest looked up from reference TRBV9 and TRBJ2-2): DSGVTQTPKHLITATGQRVTLRCSPRSGDLSVYWYQQSLDQGLQFLIQYYNGEERAKGNILERFSAQQFPDLHSELNLSSLELGDSALYFCASSVEGLGPGKGELFFGEGSRLTVL.

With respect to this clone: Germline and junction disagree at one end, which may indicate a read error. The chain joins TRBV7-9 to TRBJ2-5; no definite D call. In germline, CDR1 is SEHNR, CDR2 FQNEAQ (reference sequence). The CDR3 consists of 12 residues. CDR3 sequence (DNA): TGTTCCAGCACGCAGGCTAAGCAGACCCAGTACTTC. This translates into CSSTQAKQTQYF.

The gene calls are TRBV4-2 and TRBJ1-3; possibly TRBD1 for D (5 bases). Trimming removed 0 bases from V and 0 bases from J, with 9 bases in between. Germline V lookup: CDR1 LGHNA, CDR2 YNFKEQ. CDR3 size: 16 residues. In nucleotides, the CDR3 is TGTGCCAGCAGCCAAGAGGGGGGGAGCTCTGGAAACACCATATATTTT. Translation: CASSQEGGSSGNTIYF.

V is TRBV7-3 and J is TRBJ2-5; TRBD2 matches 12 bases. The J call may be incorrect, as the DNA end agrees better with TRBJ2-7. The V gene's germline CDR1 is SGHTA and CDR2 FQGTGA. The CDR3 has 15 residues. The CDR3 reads CASSPETSGGYEQYF. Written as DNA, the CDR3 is TGTGCCAGCAGCCCAGAGACTAGCGGGGGTTACGAGCAGTACTTC.

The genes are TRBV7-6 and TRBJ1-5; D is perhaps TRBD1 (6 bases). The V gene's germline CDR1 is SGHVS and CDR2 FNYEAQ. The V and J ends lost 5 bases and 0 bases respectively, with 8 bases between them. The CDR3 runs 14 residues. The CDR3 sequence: CASSKGGSNQPQHF. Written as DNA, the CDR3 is TGTGCCAGCAGCAAAGGGGGTAGCAATCAGCCCCAGCATTTT.

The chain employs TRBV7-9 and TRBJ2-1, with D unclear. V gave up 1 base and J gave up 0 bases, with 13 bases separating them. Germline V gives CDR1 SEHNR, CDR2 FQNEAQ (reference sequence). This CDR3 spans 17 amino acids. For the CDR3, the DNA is TGTGCCAGCAGCTTAGGTCATAGTTCGAGCTCCTACAATGAGCAGTTCTTC. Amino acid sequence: CASSLGHSSSSYNEQFF. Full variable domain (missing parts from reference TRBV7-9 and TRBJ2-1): DTGVSQNPRHKITKRGQNVTFRCDPISEHNRLYWYRQTLGQGPEFLTYFQNEAQLEKSRLLSDRFSAERPKGSFSTLEIQRTEQGDSAMYLCASSLGHSSSSYNEQFFGPGTRLTVL.

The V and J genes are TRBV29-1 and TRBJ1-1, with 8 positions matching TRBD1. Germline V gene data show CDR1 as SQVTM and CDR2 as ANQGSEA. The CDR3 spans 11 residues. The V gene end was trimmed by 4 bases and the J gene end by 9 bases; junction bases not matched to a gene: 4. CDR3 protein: CSVVGTGQAFF. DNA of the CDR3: TGCAGCGTTGTGGGGACAGGCCAAGCTTTCTTT. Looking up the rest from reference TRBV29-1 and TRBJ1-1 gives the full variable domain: SAVISQKPSRDICQRGTSLTIQCQVDSQVTMMFWYRQQPGQSLTLIATANQGSEATYESGFVIDKFPISRPNLTFSTLTVSNMSPEDSSIYLCSVVGTGQAFFGQGTRLTVV.

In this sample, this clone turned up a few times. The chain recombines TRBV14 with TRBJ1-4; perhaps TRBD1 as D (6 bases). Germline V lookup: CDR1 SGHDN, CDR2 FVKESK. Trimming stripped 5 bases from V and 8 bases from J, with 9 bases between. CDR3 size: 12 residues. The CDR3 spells CASSERGEKLFF. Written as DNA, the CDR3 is TGTGCCAGCAGCGAAAGGGGGGAAAAACTGTTTTTT.

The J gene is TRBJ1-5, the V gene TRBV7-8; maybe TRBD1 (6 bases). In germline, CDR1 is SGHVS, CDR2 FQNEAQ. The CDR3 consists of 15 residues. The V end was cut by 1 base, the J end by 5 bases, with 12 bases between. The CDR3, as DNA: TGTGCCAGCAGCTTAGTGTCAGGGGATTATCAGCCCCAGCATTTT. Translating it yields CASSLVSGDYQPQHF.

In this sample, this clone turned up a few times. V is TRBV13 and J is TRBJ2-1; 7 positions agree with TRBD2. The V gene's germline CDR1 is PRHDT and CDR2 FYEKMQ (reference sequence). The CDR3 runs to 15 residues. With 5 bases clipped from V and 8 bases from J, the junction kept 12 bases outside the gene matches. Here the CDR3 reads CASSPGLGLGHEQFF. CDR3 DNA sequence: TGTGCCAGCAGCCCAGGACTAGGTCTGGGTCATGAGCAGTTCTTC.

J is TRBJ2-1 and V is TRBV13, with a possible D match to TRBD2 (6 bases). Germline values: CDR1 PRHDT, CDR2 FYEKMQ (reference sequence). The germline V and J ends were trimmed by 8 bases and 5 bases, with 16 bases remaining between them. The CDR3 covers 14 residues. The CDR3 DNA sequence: TGTGCCAGCGGATTCGCCGGGGGAGACAATGAGCAGTTCTTC. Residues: CASGFAGGDNEQFF.

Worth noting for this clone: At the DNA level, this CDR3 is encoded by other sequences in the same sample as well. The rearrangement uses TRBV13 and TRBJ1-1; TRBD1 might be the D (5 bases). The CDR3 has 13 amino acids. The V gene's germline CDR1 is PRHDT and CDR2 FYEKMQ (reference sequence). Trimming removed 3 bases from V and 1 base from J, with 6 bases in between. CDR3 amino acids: CASSLGGNTEAFF. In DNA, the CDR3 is TGTGCCAGCAGCTTGGGGGGGAACACTGAAGCTTTCTTT.